This T cell receptor beta chain was sequenced in a study of blood T cell repertoires in COVID-19. Study as a whole: Acute and convalescent COVID-19 specimens originated in the United States, Italy and Spain. PBMCs, B-cell-depleted T cells, or T cells were the source of the cDNA or gDNA that made up the material.

Germline V CDR1 and CDR2: KGHSH, LQKENI. This CDR3 is built from 13 residues. Unmatched junction bases numbered 3, after V lost 2 bases and J lost 5 bases. In the authors' methods: Amplification of reference gene primers provided the estimated nucleated cell counts. Assay: immunoSEQ multiplex PCR; the TCRdb copy retains only in-frame clones and omits some. The V and J calls and clone size come from that table; D and trimming were worked out from the DNA. In the table there are 150,000 or so clones, roughly 93% of which are singletons. The sample holds one count of this clone. This receptor was identified in a woman aged 50 to 60 with acute or convalescent COVID-19. The chain links TRBV18 to TRBJ2-7; 7 nucleotides agree with TRBD1. The specimen was peripheral blood. The CDR3 DNA is TGTGCCAGCTCACCAGACAGGGAAAACGAGCAGTACTTC. Translating gives CASSPDRENEQYF.